This TCR beta chain was recovered during a study of shared clonotypes between healthy human individuals. Study results and limitations: Measured sharing among donors was expected to vary with sequencing depth. Although depth was large, rarefaction showed that sequencing of the sorted subsets was incomplete. Non-shared clonotypes had lower generation probabilities than clonotypes shared by all four sorted-subset donors.

Produced via immunoSEQ multiplex PCR; TCRdb's table is partial and in-frame only. The table has around 2,000,000 clones, 93% seen once. This clone came up once. Its target is not known. Trimming pared 3 bases from V and 10 bases from J, leaving 17 bases between. This CDR3 spans 14 amino acids. The germline V gene encodes CDR1 SGHRS and CDR2 YFSETQ. Naive CD8 isolation took CD45RO-negative cells positively selected for CCR7 and excluded terminally differentiated effector memory CD45RA+ cells. The sample comprised naive CD8+ T cells from PBMCs. The J gene is TRBJ2-1, the V gene TRBV5-1; D could derive from TRBD1 or TRBD2 (5 bases each). The receptor was derived from a man younger than 30 in good health. Some clones in this sample may be carry-over from other donors' samples. CDR3 sequence (DNA): TGCGCCAGCAGCTACCGGGACCTACGTATCGAGCAGTTCTTC. Translation: CASSYRDLRIEQFF.